This T cell receptor (beta chain) was obtained from a study of T cell clones after liver transplantation. Study-wide findings and caveats: In two subjects, few donor cells limited the measurable donor-reactive repertoire.

The protocol was immunoSEQ multiplex PCR, while the TCRdb copy is restricted to in-frame clones and leaves out a portion. The table records tens of thousands of clones, about 92% of them present only once. This clone was picked up a small number of times. Antigen unknown. V was cut by 1 base and J by 5 bases, with 6 bases left in between. Germline assignment: CDR1 SEHNR and CDR2 FQNEAQ (reference sequence). The CDR3 spans 12 residues. The TCR comes from a human patient who received a liver transplant. Part of the T cells may come from the graft donor. This sequence joins TRBV7-9 and TRBJ2-7; no definite D call. This material consisted of CD4+ T cells from blood, taken approximately 27 months after liver transplant. The CDR3 here is CASSLDWDEQYF. The CDR3 DNA follows: TGTGCCAGCAGCTTAGATTGGGACGAGCAGTACTTC. Filled out from reference TRBV7-9 and TRBJ2-7, the complete variable domain reads DTGVSQNPRHKITKRGQNVTFRCDPISEHNRLYWYRQTLGQGPEFLTYFQNEAQLEKSRLLSDRFSAERPKGSFSTLEIQRTEQGDSAMYLCASSLDWDEQYFGPGTRLTVT.